Presented here are 10 T cell receptor beta chains from one specimen sequenced in a study of blood T cell repertoires in COVID-19. Libraries were prepared by immunoSEQ multiplex PCR; TCRdb keeps only in-frame clonotypes and omits some of them. The table includes about 250,000 clones, 88% detected once. Sequenced sample: peripheral blood. The receptors here all came from a woman in her thirties with COVID-19, enrolled during active disease.

CDR3 nucleotide sequence: TGCAGCGTTACAGGGGCTGGAAACACCATATATTTT. As protein: CSVTGAGNTIYF. This sequence joins TRBV29-1 and TRBJ1-3, with 7 bases fitting TRBD1. The CDR3 loop spans 12 amino acids. Germline V gene data show CDR1 as SQVTM and CDR2 as ANQGSEA. V shed 5 bases, J shed 2 bases, and the junction held 0 bases outside the gene matches.

The V and J genes are TRBV6-5 and TRBJ1-2, with 7 bases fitting TRBD1. Germline lookup yields CDR1 MNHEY and CDR2 SVGAGI. The CDR3 runs 14 residues. V gave up 4 bases and J gave up 5 bases; unmatched junction bases: 7. Here the CDR3 DNA reads TGTGCCAGCAGTTTCCAGGGGGGCTTATATGGCTACACCTTC. Protein: CASSFQGGLYGYTF.

The genes are TRBV4-3 and TRBJ2-1, with 8 bases lining up with TRBD2. The CDR3 runs 16 residues. Germline lookup yields CDR1 LGHNA and CDR2 YSLEER. With 4 bases clipped from V and 5 bases from J, the junction kept 10 bases outside the gene matches. The CDR3 here is CASSLQLADNHNEQFF. The DNA for the CDR3 is TGCGCCAGCAGCCTTCAACTAGCGGATAACCACAATGAGCAGTTCTTC.

This CDR3 reads CASSLHPTDTQYF. Here the CDR3 DNA reads TGTGCCAGCAGCTTACATCCAACAGATACGCAGTATTTT. The chain carries TRBV11-3 and TRBJ2-3; D uncertain. The CDR3 runs to 13 residues. The germline V gene has CDR1 SGHNT and CDR2 YENEEA. Trimming shortened V by 2 bases and J by 3 bases, and 6 bases separated the two germline ends.

This CDR3 reads CASNPDRAGQPQHF. The CDR3, as DNA: TGTGCCAGTAACCCCGACAGGGCGGGGCAGCCCCAGCATTTT. J is TRBJ1-5 and V is TRBV19; the match to TRBD1 covers 7 bases. Losses at the gene ends were 7 bases for V and 7 bases for J; bases not matched to a gene: 10. Germline CDR1 and CDR2: LNHDA and SQIVND (reference sequence). CDR3 length: 14 residues.

This chain connects TRBV7-9 to TRBJ1-6; D ambiguous. The CDR3 runs 15 residues. V gave up 5 bases and J gave up 0 bases, with 8 bases separating them. Germline CDR1 and CDR2: SEHNR and FQNEAQ (reference sequence). CDR3 sequence (DNA): TGTGCCAGCAGCCCACAGAGCTCCTATAATTCACCCCTCCACTTT. Translating it yields CASSPQSSYNSPLHF. The variable domain in full, completed from reference TRBV7-9 and TRBJ1-6, reads DTGVSQNPRHKITKRGQNVTFRCDPISEHNRLYWYRQTLGQGPEFLTYFQNEAQLEKSRLLSDRFSAERPKGSFSTLEIQRTEQGDSAMYLCASSPQSSYNSPLHFGNGTRLTVT.

V gene TRBV10-3 combines with J gene TRBJ1-5; D ambiguous. Germline lookup yields CDR1 ENHRY and CDR2 SYGVKD. V was trimmed by 2 bases and J by 6 bases, leaving 5 bases between them. This CDR3 is built from 12 residues. In DNA form, the CDR3 reads TGTGCCATCAGTGAGGGGCGTCAGCCCCAGCATTTT. Translated: CAISEGRQPQHF.

The rearrangement uses TRBV4-3 and TRBJ2-1, with 9 bases that match TRBD2. The germline V gene has CDR1 LGHNA and CDR2 YSLEER. Unmatched junction bases numbered 1, after V lost 1 base and J lost 3 bases. The CDR3 length is 15 residues. The CDR3 sequence is CASSQASGDYNEQFF. CDR3 nucleotides: TGCGCCAGCAGCCAAGCTAGCGGGGACTACAATGAGCAGTTCTTC.

This rearrangement joins TRBV6-5 to TRBJ2-7; a weak D match, TRBD1 (6 bases). The CDR3 runs to 13 residues. Germline loops: CDR1 MNHEY, CDR2 SVGAGI. Trimming left V 7 bases short and J 7 bases short, with 17 bases between. The CDR3 sequence is CASTRTASGEQYF. CDR3 nucleotides: TGTGCCAGCACCCGGACAGCGTCGGGGGAGCAGTACTTC.

This sequence joins TRBV5-6 and TRBJ1-5, with a tentative D call TRBD1 (5 bases). Germline-derived CDR1 and CDR2 are SGHDT and YYEEEE. The germline V and J ends were trimmed by 3 bases and 7 bases, with 14 bases remaining between them. CDR3 length: 14 residues. The CDR3 DNA reads TGTGCCAGCAGCTGGGGACGCGCGGGACAGCCCCAGCATTTT. Translated: CASSWGRAGQPQHF.